This passage covers 8 T cell receptor beta chains from one sample sequenced in a study of tumor and adjacent non-tumor tissue in lung cancer. This sample's RNA came from whole unsorted tissue. A modified ARM-PCR protocol with three rounds of nested PCR amplified TCRbeta. TCRdb reanalysed the multiplex PCR reads using MiXCR and keeps one entry per CDR3 protein. The data contain around 86,000 distinct CDR3 sequences, roughly two thirds of them singletons. The source material was lung tumor tissue. These receptors originate from a woman in her thirties or forties with non-small cell lung cancer.

Remarks on this clonotype: Since the CDR3 does not end with the conserved phenylalanine or tryptophan, this likely comes from a read error. The limits of the CDR3 on the DNA are not certain, so only TCRdb's listed CDR3 is given. CDR3 residues: CTSSFGGDSYNEQFI. This chain joins TRBV5-6 and TRBJ2-1. 15 amino acids form the CDR3, both terminal residues included. Germline lookup yields CDR1 SGHDT and CDR2 YYEEEE.

This clonotype was counted many times. Here the CDR3 reads CASSTAGGQRYEQYF. The CDR3 DNA reads TGTGCCAGCAGCACCGCCGGGGGACAGCGCTACGAGCAGTACTTC. J is TRBJ2-7 and V is TRBV7-9; TRBD1 is a possible D gene (7 bases). Germline V gene sequence: CDR1 SEHNR, CDR2 FQNEAQ (reference sequence). The CDR3 has 15 amino acids. V was cut by 5 bases and J by 3 bases, with 17 bases left in between.

To note about this clonotype: Sequence at one end of the junction differs from germline and may be a read error. V is TRBV4-1 and J is TRBJ2-5, with TRBD2 matching over 12 bases. CDR1 and CDR2 (germline): MGHRA, YSYEKL. The CDR3 extends over 17 amino acids. CDR3 sequence: CTSSLTSGGVSQETQYF. Written as DNA, the CDR3 is TGCACCAGCAGCTTGACTAGCGGGGGCGTATCCCAAGAGACCCAGTACTTC.

About this clonotype itself: The conserved phenylalanine or tryptophan is not found at the CDR3 terminus, so this likely reflects a read error. CDR3 sequence (DNA): TGTGCCAGCAGCTGGTATGGAAACACCATATATTTA. Residues: CASSWYGNTIYL. The rearrangement uses TRBV5-4 and TRBJ1-3, with unresolved D. The germline V gene has CDR1 SGHNT and CDR2 YYREEE (reference sequence). V was pared by 3 bases and J by 3 bases, with 4 bases between. The CDR3 contains 12 residues.

Here the CDR3 DNA reads TGTGCCAGCAGCGCTAGTGAGGGGTCCACAGATACGCAGTATTTT. This translates into CASSASEGSTDTQYF. The J gene is TRBJ2-3, the V gene TRBV11-3; possibly TRBD1 or TRBD2 for D (5 bases each). Trimming took off 5 bases at V and 2 bases at J, with 14 bases between the two ends. Per the germline V gene, CDR1 is SGHNT and CDR2 is YENEEA. This CDR3 has 15 amino acids.

This clonotype is medium-sized in the sample. CDR3 nucleotide sequence: TGCAGCGTTTCCGGTCTCGATGAAAAACTGTTTTTT. It is translated as CSVSGLDEKLFF. The rearrangement joins TRBV29-1 to TRBJ1-4; D call uncertain. CDR1 is SQVTM and CDR2 is ANQGSEA in the germline V gene. The ends were cut back, 5 bases at V and 6 bases at J, with 10 bases in the middle. The CDR3 is 12 amino acids.

As regards this clonotype: At one end, the junction sequence differs from germline, possibly due to a read error. This chain connects TRBV11-2 to TRBJ2-3; D is uncertain. Per germline, CDR1 SGHAT and CDR2 FQNNGV. CDR3 length: 14 amino acids. The CDR3 spells CDSRRTGTDGTQYF. CDR3 DNA sequence: TGTGACAGCAGACGCACGGGCACGGACGGTACGCAGTATTTT.

On this clonotype itself: With a much larger clone just one base away, this may be a read error. As the CDR3 is not closed by the conserved phenylalanine or tryptophan, this likely results from a read error. The chain recombines TRBV20-1 with TRBJ1-2; TRBD1 matches at 11 bases. CDR3 length: 15 amino acids. Germline V gene data show CDR1 as DFQATT and CDR2 as SNEGSKA (reference sequence). Trimming at V came to 0 bases and at J to 7 bases, leaving 7 bases not matched to a gene. The CDR3 DNA reads as TGCAGTGCTAGAGATCCGGACAGGGGGCTAGGTGGCTACACCATC. Amino acids: CSARDPDRGLGGYTI.